This record covers a single T cell receptor beta chain. Its matching antigen is unknown. The CDR3 loop spans 16 amino acids. Germline CDR1 and CDR2: SGHVS and FQNEAQ. Between the trimmed V and J ends, which lost 2 bases and 7 bases, there was a span of 20 bases. The sample is drawn from a study of shared clonotypes between healthy human individuals. Study-wide results and caveats: Enrolling few donors narrowed the genetic and exposure-history diversity that was represented. Compared with memory subsets, naive subsets generally had larger estimated richness.

Data came from immunoSEQ multiplex PCR; TCRdb stores just in-frame clones and leaves some out. The sample includes about 2.4 million clones, 90% to 95% seen only once; the top ten take about 0.39%. The J gene is TRBJ1-2, the V gene TRBV7-8; possibly TRBD1 for D (6 bases). The clonotype originates from a man between 18 and 29 years old in good health. Some clones in this sample may be carry-over from other donors' samples. Sequencing was performed on naive CD4+ T cells from PBMCs. The subset: CD45RA+ positively selected. The CDR3 spells CASSLTIRGRTVGYTF. The CDR3 DNA is TGTGCCAGCAGCTTAACAATCAGGGGCAGGACGGTTGGCTACACCTTC.